This T cell receptor beta chain was identified in a study of OX40 agonist ivuxolimab in advanced cancers. Looking at the study overall: Enrolled patients in dose escalation had cancers that were hepatocellular carcinoma, melanoma, renal cell or head and neck cancer.

Enrollment shut out patients with autoimmune disease history or systemic immunosuppression. Study-wide results and caveats: No antigen was identified for the clonally expanded peripheral T cells.

Turning to this clone: The antigen is unknown.

Germline values: CDR1 SGHTS, CDR2 YDEGEE. V was clipped by 2 bases and J by 5 bases, with 10 bases between them. The CDR3 has 13 residues. Some clones are missing from TCRdb's copy, which holds only in-frame ones; the method was immunoSEQ multiplex PCR. The table has fewer than 85,000 clones, 70% to 90% seen once; the top ten hold around 0.7%. This receptor was obtained from an adult with an advanced solid tumor such as melanoma, head and neck, liver or kidney cancer. The sample here was CD4+ or CD8+ T cells sorted from blood, taken in a trial of the OX40 agonist ivuxolimab. The V call is TRBV5-8, the J call TRBJ1-1; D gene unclear. The CDR3 loop is CASSFDSNTEAFF. The CDR3 nucleotides read TGTGCCAGCAGCTTTGACTCGAATACTGAAGCTTTCTTT.